Listed below are T cell receptor beta chains from one sample, sequenced in a study of vaccination and CD4 T cells after COVID-19. These receptors lack a known antigen. TCRdb analysed the PCR reads with MiXCR anew, one entry per CDR3 protein. This sample yields some 11,000 distinct CDR3 sequences, of which 40% to 60% are seen a single time; 13% to 15% belongs to the top ten. Sequences were obtained from CD4+ T cells from blood, cultured in vitro. These receptors were obtained from a human donor who had recovered from COVID-19. CDR3s include the opening cysteine and the closing phenylalanine or tryptophan. A D gene is named only where the DNA matches it firmly. A clone size is listed for some rows: how often the clone was seen (once, few, many), or a class if it is expanded.

j_call: TRBJ2-1; v_call: TRBV27; clone_size: NA; d_call: TRBD1; cdr3_aa: CASSETGGGFNEQFF; cdr3_nt: TGTGCCAGCAGCGAGACAGGGGGCGGATTCAATGAGCAGTTCTTC
j_call: TRBJ1-3; v_call: TRBV19; clone_size: few; d_call: NA; cdr3_aa: CASSIGQGNTIYF; cdr3_nt: TGTGCCAGTAGTATTGGGCAGGGAAACACCATATATTTT
j_call: TRBJ1-1; v_call: TRBV6-1; clone_size: few; d_call: NA; cdr3_aa: CASSPDPGFTEAFF; cdr3_nt: TGTGCCAGCAGCCCCGATCCAGGGTTCACTGAAGCTTTCTTT
j_call: TRBJ1-5; v_call: TRBV19; clone_size: NA; d_call: NA; cdr3_aa: CASTFGGGAHQPQHF; cdr3_nt: TGTGCCAGTACCTTTGGCGGGGGGGCGCATCAGCCCCAGCATTTT
j_call: TRBJ2-2; v_call: TRBV20-1; clone_size: NA; d_call: NA; cdr3_aa: CSASQEYLGTGELFF; cdr3_nt: TGCAGTGCTTCCCAGGAGTACTTGGGCACCGGGGAGCTGTTTTTT
j_call: TRBJ2-5; v_call: TRBV7-6; clone_size: NA; d_call: TRBD2; cdr3_aa: CASSRGGGGTQETQYF; cdr3_nt: TGTGCCAGCAGTAGGGGCGGGGGGGGGACTCAAGAGACCCAGTACTTC
j_call: TRBJ2-7; v_call: TRBV7-9; clone_size: NA; d_call: TRBD2; cdr3_aa: CASSSLTSGVSSYEQYF; cdr3_nt: TGTGCCAGCAGCTCTTTGACTAGCGGGGTTAGCTCCTACGAGCAGTACTTC
j_call: TRBJ2-1; v_call: TRBV6-2/TRBV6-3; clone_size: NA; d_call: TRBD2; cdr3_aa: CASSYPPLTSGNEQFF; cdr3_nt: TGTGCCAGCAGTTACCCCCCGCTGACTAGCGGGAATGAGCAGTTCTTC
j_call: TRBJ2-2; v_call: TRBV12-3/TRBV12-4; clone_size: NA; d_call: NA; cdr3_aa: CASSPGQPPSSTGELFF; cdr3_nt: TGTGCCAGCAGTCCCGGACAGCCTCCATCTTCCACCGGGGAGCTGTTTTTT
j_call: TRBJ1-5; v_call: TRBV7-2; clone_size: few; d_call: NA; cdr3_aa: CASSLGQYQPQHF; cdr3_nt: TGTGCCAGCAGCTTAGGGCAGTATCAGCCCCAGCATTTT
j_call: TRBJ1-1; v_call: TRBV6-1; clone_size: NA; d_call: NA; cdr3_aa: CASSDQAWNTEAFF; cdr3_nt: TGTGCCAGCAGTGACCAGGCTTGGAACACTGAAGCTTTCTTT
j_call: TRBJ1-2; v_call: TRBV7-9; clone_size: NA; d_call: NA; cdr3_aa: CASSLVSGSGYTF; cdr3_nt: TGTGCCAGCAGCTTAGTCTCGGGGAGTGGCTACACCTTC
j_call: TRBJ1-1; v_call: TRBV7-3; clone_size: NA; d_call: NA; cdr3_aa: CASSLSKNTEAFF; cdr3_nt: TGTGCCAGCAGCTTATCAAAGAACACTGAAGCTTTCTTT
j_call: TRBJ1-5; v_call: TRBV6-1; clone_size: NA; d_call: NA; cdr3_aa: CASSGKSNQPQHF; cdr3_nt: TGTGCCAGCTCCGGCAAAAGCAATCAGCCCCAGCATTTT
j_call: TRBJ2-1; v_call: TRBV20-1; clone_size: NA; d_call: NA; cdr3_aa: CSARDVLAGTWDEQFF; cdr3_nt: TGCAGTGCTAGAGATGTCCTAGCCGGAACTTGGGATGAGCAGTTCTTC
j_call: TRBJ1-1; v_call: TRBV30; clone_size: NA; d_call: NA; cdr3_aa: CAWSTQGRTAFF; cdr3_nt: TGTGCCTGGAGTACTCAGGGGAGAACGGCTTTCTTT
j_call: TRBJ2-7; v_call: TRBV7-2; clone_size: NA; d_call: TRBD2; cdr3_aa: CASSSPTSGVYEQYF; cdr3_nt: TGTGCCAGCAGTTCCCCCACTAGCGGGGTTTACGAGCAGTACTTC
j_call: TRBJ1-1; v_call: TRBV14; clone_size: NA; d_call: NA; cdr3_aa: CASSQWSNTEAFF; cdr3_nt: TGTGCCAGCAGCCAATGGTCGAACACTGAAGCTTTCTTT
j_call: TRBJ2-1; v_call: TRBV6-1; clone_size: NA; d_call: TRBD2; cdr3_aa: CASSHIRLAVNEQFF; cdr3_nt: TGTGCCAGCAGCCACATCCGACTAGCGGTAAATGAGCAGTTCTTC
j_call: TRBJ2-3; v_call: TRBV24-1; clone_size: few; d_call: TRBD1; cdr3_aa: CATSEYRQGLLTDTQYF; cdr3_nt: TGTGCCACCAGCGAGTATAGACAGGGGTTATTAACAGATACGCAGTATTTT
j_call: TRBJ2-1; v_call: TRBV10-1; clone_size: NA; d_call: NA; cdr3_aa: CASSAGDPTISEQFF; cdr3_nt: TGCGCCAGCAGTGCGGGGGACCCCACAATTAGTGAGCAGTTCTTC
j_call: TRBJ1-2; v_call: TRBV9; clone_size: few; d_call: NA; cdr3_aa: CASSVGAGGYGYTF; cdr3_nt: TGTGCCAGCAGCGTAGGGGCTGGGGGCTATGGCTACACCTTC
j_call: TRBJ2-2; v_call: TRBV27; clone_size: NA; d_call: NA; cdr3_aa: CASSGLGQINTGELFF; cdr3_nt: TGTGCCAGCAGCGGGCTTGGACAGATCAACACCGGGGAGCTGTTTTTT
j_call: TRBJ1-1; v_call: TRBV18; clone_size: once; d_call: NA; cdr3_aa: CASSPILGLRSEAFF; cdr3_nt: TGTGCCAGCTCACCGATCTTGGGGCTCCGATCTGAAGCTTTCTTT
j_call: TRBJ2-1; v_call: TRBV6-2/TRBV6-3; clone_size: NA; d_call: TRBD1; cdr3_aa: CASSFRQGDSHNEQFF; cdr3_nt: TGTGCCAGCAGTTTCCGACAGGGGGATTCTCACAATGAGCAGTTCTTC
j_call: TRBJ1-2; v_call: TRBV27; clone_size: hyperexpanded; d_call: NA; cdr3_aa: CASSPISGHYGYTF; cdr3_nt: TGTGCCAGCAGTCCTATTTCTGGCCACTATGGCTACACCTTC
j_call: TRBJ2-7; v_call: TRBV19; clone_size: NA; d_call: NA; cdr3_aa: CASSLRPRPSDEQYF; cdr3_nt: TGTGCCAGTAGTTTAAGGCCTCGACCCTCCGACGAGCAGTACTTC
j_call: TRBJ2-3; v_call: TRBV25-1; clone_size: NA; d_call: NA; cdr3_aa: CASSDRPTDTQYF; cdr3_nt: TGTGCCAGCAGTGATCGCCCGACAGATACGCAGTATTTT
j_call: TRBJ1-2; v_call: TRBV30; clone_size: NA; d_call: NA; cdr3_aa: CAWSLGDAYGYTF; cdr3_nt: TGTGCCTGGAGCCTGGGGGACGCCTATGGCTACACCTTC
j_call: TRBJ2-2; v_call: TRBV7-9; clone_size: NA; d_call: NA; cdr3_aa: CASSLEGRTGELFF; cdr3_nt: TGTGCCAGCAGCTTAGAAGGCAGAACCGGGGAGCTGTTTTTT
j_call: TRBJ2-7; v_call: TRBV20-1; clone_size: NA; d_call: NA; cdr3_aa: CSARAIGNEQYF; cdr3_nt: TGCAGTGCTAGGGCAATTGGGAACGAGCAGTACTTC
j_call: TRBJ2-4; v_call: TRBV6-1; clone_size: few; d_call: NA; cdr3_aa: CASTLGVAKNIQYF; cdr3_nt: TGTGCCAGCACCCTGGGGGTAGCCAAAAACATTCAGTACTTC
j_call: TRBJ2-5; v_call: TRBV6-4; clone_size: few; d_call: TRBD2; cdr3_aa: CASSDRGRPETQYF; cdr3_nt: TGTGCCAGCAGTGACCGCGGGAGGCCCGAGACCCAGTACTTC
j_call: TRBJ1-3; v_call: TRBV4-1; clone_size: NA; d_call: NA; cdr3_aa: CASSQPLRGSSGNTIYF; cdr3_nt: TGCGCCAGCAGCCAACCCCTGAGGGGAAGCTCTGGAAACACCATATATTTT
j_call: TRBJ1-5; v_call: TRBV7-2; clone_size: NA; d_call: NA; cdr3_aa: CASSSVGGYNQPQHF; cdr3_nt: TGTGCCAGCAGCTCTGTGGGGGGATACAATCAGCCCCAGCATTTT
j_call: TRBJ1-6; v_call: TRBV4-3; clone_size: few; d_call: NA; cdr3_aa: CASSQDLAFVTLHF; cdr3_nt: TGCGCCAGCAGCCAAGATCTAGCGTTTGTGACCCTCCACTTT
j_call: TRBJ1-1; v_call: TRBV19; clone_size: NA; d_call: NA; cdr3_aa: CASSIGGDGEAFF; cdr3_nt: TGTGCCAGTAGTATAGGGGGGGACGGGGAAGCTTTCTTT
j_call: TRBJ2-2; v_call: TRBV7-3; clone_size: NA; d_call: NA; cdr3_aa: CASSLNSFGELFF; cdr3_nt: TGTGCCAGCAGCTTAAACAGTTTCGGGGAGCTGTTTTTT
j_call: TRBJ1-5; v_call: TRBV21-1; clone_size: NA; d_call: NA; cdr3_aa: CADPDRDYSNQPQHF; cdr3_nt: TGTGCCGACCCCGACAGGGACTATAGCAATCAGCCCCAGCATTTT
j_call: TRBJ1-5; v_call: TRBV18; clone_size: medium-sized; d_call: NA; cdr3_aa: CASSPISDQPQHF; cdr3_nt: TGTGCCAGCTCACCAATTTCAGACCAGCCCCAGCATTTT
j_call: TRBJ2-7; v_call: TRBV21-1; clone_size: NA; d_call: NA; cdr3_aa: CASWGTGVDEQYF; cdr3_nt: TGTGCCAGCTGGGGGACAGGGGTCGACGAGCAGTACTTC
j_call: TRBJ1-2; v_call: TRBV19; clone_size: few; d_call: NA; cdr3_aa: CASSPNRVYGYTF; cdr3_nt: TGTGCCAGTAGTCCTAACAGGGTCTATGGCTACACCTTC
j_call: TRBJ1-5; v_call: TRBV15; clone_size: few; d_call: NA; cdr3_aa: CATSIKGPQHF; cdr3_nt: TGTGCCACCAGCATTAAAGGGCCCCAGCATTTT
j_call: TRBJ1-6; v_call: TRBV7-2; clone_size: NA; d_call: NA; cdr3_aa: CASSLGQGRPLHF; cdr3_nt: TGTGCCAGCAGCTTAGGCCAGGGGCGACCCCTCCACTTT
j_call: TRBJ1-2; v_call: TRBV19; clone_size: NA; d_call: NA; cdr3_aa: CASSVSGASNYGYTF; cdr3_nt: TGTGCCAGTAGTGTCTCAGGGGCTTCTAACTATGGCTACACCTTC
j_call: TRBJ2-3; v_call: TRBV7-3; clone_size: NA; d_call: TRBD2; cdr3_aa: CASSTAGDDTDTQYF; cdr3_nt: TGTGCCAGTTCTACAGCGGGGGACGACACAGATACGCAGTATTTT
j_call: TRBJ1-2; v_call: TRBV11-3; clone_size: NA; d_call: NA; cdr3_aa: CASSRDIKYGYTF; cdr3_nt: TGTGCCAGCAGCCGGGACATAAAGTATGGCTACACCTTC
j_call: TRBJ1-5; v_call: TRBV6-2/TRBV6-3; clone_size: few; d_call: NA; cdr3_aa: CASSYSGRQPQHF; cdr3_nt: TGTGCCAGCAGTTATTCGGGACGGCAGCCCCAGCATTTT
j_call: TRBJ1-5; v_call: TRBV12-3/TRBV12-4; clone_size: NA; d_call: NA; cdr3_aa: CASSLGSYSNQPQHF; cdr3_nt: TGTGCCAGCAGTTTAGGGAGTTATAGCAATCAGCCCCAGCATTTT
j_call: TRBJ1-4; v_call: TRBV7-2; clone_size: few; d_call: TRBD1; cdr3_aa: CASSAGQGWAEKLFF; cdr3_nt: TGTGCCAGCAGCGCCGGACAGGGTTGGGCTGAAAAACTGTTTTTT
j_call: TRBJ2-7; v_call: TRBV5-8; clone_size: few; d_call: NA; cdr3_aa: CASSLNGARTSYEQYF; cdr3_nt: TGTGCCAGCAGCCTGAACGGTGCGCGGACCTCCTACGAGCAGTACTTC
j_call: TRBJ2-5; v_call: TRBV11-2; clone_size: NA; d_call: NA; cdr3_aa: CASRSGRGEETQYF; cdr3_nt: TGTGCCAGCAGATCCGGGCGGGGAGAAGAGACCCAGTACTTC
j_call: TRBJ1-2; v_call: TRBV27; clone_size: NA; d_call: NA; cdr3_aa: CARRPYRAQTNYGYTF; cdr3_nt: TGTGCCCGCAGACCTTACCGGGCCCAAACTAACTATGGCTACACCTTC
j_call: TRBJ2-7; v_call: TRBV7-2; clone_size: NA; d_call: TRBD1; cdr3_aa: CASSTGQGSYEQYF; cdr3_nt: TGTGCCAGCAGCACCGGACAGGGTTCCTACGAGCAGTACTTC
j_call: TRBJ2-1; v_call: TRBV7-6; clone_size: NA; d_call: NA; cdr3_aa: CAISRTVYYNEQFF; cdr3_nt: TGTGCCATATCGCGGACAGTCTACTACAATGAGCAGTTCTTC